This T cell receptor (beta chain) derives from a study of glioma-infiltrating T cells after dendritic cell vaccination. Whole-study context: Patients received autologous tumor lysate-pulsed dendritic cell vaccination between about 2002 and 2013.

As for time point: after dendritic cell vaccination, including at tumor progression/relapse. Only patients with spare fresh-frozen tumor and over two years of follow-up were included. No glioblastoma patient carried an isocitrate dehydrogenase mutation. Only in-frame clones appear in the TCRdb table, and some are missing; sequencing was by immunoSEQ multiplex PCR. The table shows approximately 50,000 clones, with 89% occurring only once. This receptor was identified in a human donor with glioblastoma. The sequencing here drew on blood, taken after dendritic cell vaccination.

The CDR3 spells CASSQAATPKGTDTQYF. In nucleotides, the CDR3 is TGTGCCAGCAGCCAAGCAGCGACCCCGAAGGGCACAGATACGCAGTATTTT. The chain carries TRBV4-2 and TRBJ2-3, with no clear D. The V gene lost 1 base and the J gene lost 1 base, with 15 bases spanning the gap. The germline V gene has CDR1 LGHNA and CDR2 YNFKEQ. The CDR3 totals 17 residues.